This TCR beta chain was sequenced during a study of post-analysis software for immune sequencing data. Study-wide context: The disease courses covered relapsing-remitting, secondary progressive and progressive-relapsing multiple sclerosis.

General observations from the study: Pronounced co-clustering by F measure was evident among identically batched samples. Relative to controls, patients with multiple sclerosis showed significantly lower normalized Chao1 diversity. TRBV5-6, TRBV5-1 and TRBV20-1 belonged to a set of about 5 TRBV segments that were more frequent in patients than controls.

TCR beta cDNA libraries included unique molecular identifiers. With about 0.85 to 10 million T cells as the source, about half a million cDNA molecules resulted. TCRdb reprocessed the PCR reads via MiXCR and lists one record per CDR3 protein. The data contain hundreds of thousands of distinct CDR3 sequences, approximately 59% of them singletons. The CDR3 is 11 residues long. V was clipped by 0 bases and J by 15 bases; unmatched bases: 2. Germline assignment: CDR1 MNHEY and CDR2 SVGEGT. There are a few counts of this clonotype. As yet, its antigen is unknown. The sample was blood. The chain is built from TRBV6-2 or TRBV6-3 and TRBJ2-1, with 7 bases that match TRBD2. This TCR came from a girl aged 2-10 years with multiple sclerosis. The CDR3: CASSYSTSLFF. The CDR3 nucleotides are TGTGCCAGCAGTTACTCGACTAGCCTGTTCTTC.